This T cell receptor beta chain was recorded in a study of T cell responses to AZD1222 COVID-19 vaccine. Study-wide results and limits: The sample set comprised mostly white British donors with more females, and clonal diversity was possibly underestimated. Baseline antibody screening turned up just a handful of seropositive AZD1222 recipients. Nearly half of the spike-specific TCRs reportedly recognize variant regions that carry no mutations.

Clones were read by immunoSEQ multiplex PCR, and TCRdb kept only the in-frame ones, dropping some. The sample lists around 140,000 clones, 85% to 95% seen once, with 3% to 4.5% in the top ten. In regard to this clone: The antigen is not known.

The trim removed 8 bases at V and 4 bases at J, leaving 2 bases unmatched. Germline loops: CDR1 SEHNR, CDR2 FQNEAQ (reference sequence). The CDR3 extends over 13 amino acids. This chain joins TRBV7-9 and TRBJ2-7, with TRBD2 matching 13 bases. Sequenced material: peripheral blood, taken 28 days after the second AZD1222 dose. This receptor was identified in an adult who received the AZD1222 COVID-19 vaccine. The CDR3 sequence: CASRTSGSYEQYF. Here the CDR3 DNA reads TGTGCCAGCCGGACTAGCGGGAGTTACGAGCAGTACTTC.